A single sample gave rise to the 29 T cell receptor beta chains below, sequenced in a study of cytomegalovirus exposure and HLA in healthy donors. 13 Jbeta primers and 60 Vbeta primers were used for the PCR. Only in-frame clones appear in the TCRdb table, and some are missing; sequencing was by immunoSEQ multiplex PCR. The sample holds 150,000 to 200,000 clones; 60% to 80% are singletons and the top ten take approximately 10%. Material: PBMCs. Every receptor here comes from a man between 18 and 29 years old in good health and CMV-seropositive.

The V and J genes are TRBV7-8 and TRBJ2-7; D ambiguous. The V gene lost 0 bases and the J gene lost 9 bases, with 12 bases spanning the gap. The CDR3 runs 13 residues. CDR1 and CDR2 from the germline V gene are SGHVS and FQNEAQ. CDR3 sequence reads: CASSLAPVFGQYF. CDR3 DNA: TGTGCCAGCAGCTTAGCCCCCGTATTCGGGCAGTACTTC. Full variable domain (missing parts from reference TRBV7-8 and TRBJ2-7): GAGVSQSPRYKVAKRGQDVALRCDPISGHVSLFWYQQALGQGPEFLTYFQNEAQLDKSGLPSDRFFAERPEGSVSTLKIQRTQQEDSAVYLCASSLAPVFGQYFGPGTRLTVT.

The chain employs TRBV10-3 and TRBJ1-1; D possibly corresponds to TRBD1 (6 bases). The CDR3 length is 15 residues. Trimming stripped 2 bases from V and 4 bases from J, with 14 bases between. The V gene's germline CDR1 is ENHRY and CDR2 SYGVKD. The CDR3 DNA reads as TGTGCCATCAGTGAGCCACTACAGGGCCGCACTGAAGCTTTCTTT. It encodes CAISEPLQGRTEAFF.

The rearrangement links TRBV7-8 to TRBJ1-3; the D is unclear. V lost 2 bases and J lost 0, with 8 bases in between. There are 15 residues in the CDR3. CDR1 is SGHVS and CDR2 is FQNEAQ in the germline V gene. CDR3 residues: CASSLQVISGNTIYF. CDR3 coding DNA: TGTGCCAGCAGCTTACAGGTGATCTCTGGAAACACCATATATTTT.

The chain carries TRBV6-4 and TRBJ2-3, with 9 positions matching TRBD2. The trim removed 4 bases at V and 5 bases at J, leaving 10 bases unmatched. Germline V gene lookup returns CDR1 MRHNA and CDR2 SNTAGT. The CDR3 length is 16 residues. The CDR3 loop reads CASSVGSGSRRDTQYF. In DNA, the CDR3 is TGTGCCAGCAGTGTAGGTAGCGGGAGCAGAAGAGATACGCAGTATTTT.

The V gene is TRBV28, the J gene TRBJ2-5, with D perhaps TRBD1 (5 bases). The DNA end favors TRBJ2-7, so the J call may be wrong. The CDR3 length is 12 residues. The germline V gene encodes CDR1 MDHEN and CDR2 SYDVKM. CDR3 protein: CASSSGLYEQYF. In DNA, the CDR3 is TGTGCCAGCAGCTCAGGGTTGTACGAGCAGTACTTC.

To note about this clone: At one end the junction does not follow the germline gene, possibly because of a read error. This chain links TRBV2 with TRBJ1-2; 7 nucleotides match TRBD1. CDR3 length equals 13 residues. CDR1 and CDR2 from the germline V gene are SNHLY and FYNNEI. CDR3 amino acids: CASSELGQNGYPF. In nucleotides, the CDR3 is TGTGCCAGCAGTGAACTGGGACAGAATGGCTACCCCTTC.

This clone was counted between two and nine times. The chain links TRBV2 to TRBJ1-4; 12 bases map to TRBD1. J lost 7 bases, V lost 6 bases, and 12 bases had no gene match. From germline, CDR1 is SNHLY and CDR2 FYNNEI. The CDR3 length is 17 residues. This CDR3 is CASRDVPGQGAVEKLFF. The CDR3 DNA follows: TGTGCCAGCAGAGACGTCCCGGGACAGGGGGCGGTTGAAAAACTGTTTTTT.

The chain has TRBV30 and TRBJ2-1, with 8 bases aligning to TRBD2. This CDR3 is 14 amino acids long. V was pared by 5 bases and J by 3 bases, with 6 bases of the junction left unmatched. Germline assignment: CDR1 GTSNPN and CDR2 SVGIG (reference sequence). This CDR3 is CAWATSGYYNEQFF. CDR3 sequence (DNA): TGTGCCTGGGCCACTAGCGGATACTACAATGAGCAGTTCTTC. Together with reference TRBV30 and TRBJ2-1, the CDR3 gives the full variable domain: SQTIHQWPATLVQPVGSPLSLECTVEGTSNPNLYWYRQAAGRGLQLLFYSVGIGQISSEVPQNLSASRPQDRQFILSSKKLLLSDSGFYLCAWATSGYYNEQFFGPGTRLTVL.

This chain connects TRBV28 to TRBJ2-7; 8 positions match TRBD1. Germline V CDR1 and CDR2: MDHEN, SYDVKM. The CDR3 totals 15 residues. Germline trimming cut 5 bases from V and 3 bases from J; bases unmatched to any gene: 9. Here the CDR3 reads CASSTIRQGFYEQYF. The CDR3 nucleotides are TGTGCCAGCAGTACCATTCGACAGGGGTTCTACGAGCAGTACTTC.

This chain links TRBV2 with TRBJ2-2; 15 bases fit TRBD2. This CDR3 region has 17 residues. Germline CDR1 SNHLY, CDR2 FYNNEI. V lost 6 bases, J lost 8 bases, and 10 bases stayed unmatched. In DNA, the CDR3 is TGTGCCAGCAGGCCAGGACTAGCGGGAGGGCCAACAGGGGAGCTGTTTTTT. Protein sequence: CASRPGLAGGPTGELFF.

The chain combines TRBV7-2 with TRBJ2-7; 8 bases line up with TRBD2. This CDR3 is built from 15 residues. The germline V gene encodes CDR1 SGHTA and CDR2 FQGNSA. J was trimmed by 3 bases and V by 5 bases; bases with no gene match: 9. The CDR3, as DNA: TGTGCCAGCAGCAAGAGGGGGACTAGAAACTACGAGCAGTACTTC. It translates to CASSKRGTRNYEQYF.

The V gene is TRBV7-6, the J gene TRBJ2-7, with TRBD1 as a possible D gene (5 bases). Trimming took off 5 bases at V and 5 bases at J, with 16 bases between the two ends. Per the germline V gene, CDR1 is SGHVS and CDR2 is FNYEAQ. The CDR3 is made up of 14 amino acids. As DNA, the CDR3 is TGTGCCAGCAGCGGACCGATACAGGCCCACGAGCAGTACTTC. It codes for CASSGPIQAHEQYF.

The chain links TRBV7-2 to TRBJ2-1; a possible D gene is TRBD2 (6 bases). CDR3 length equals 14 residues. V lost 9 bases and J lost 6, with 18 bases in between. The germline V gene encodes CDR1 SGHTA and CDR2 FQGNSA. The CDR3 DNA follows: TGTGCCAGTGTTAGGGCTAGCGTTCCCAATGAGCAGTTCTTC. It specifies CASVRASVPNEQFF. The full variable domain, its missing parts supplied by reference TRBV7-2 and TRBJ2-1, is GAGVSQSPSNKVTEKGKDVELRCDPISGHTALYWYRQSLGQGLEFLIYFQGNSAPDKSGLPSDRFSAERTGGSVSTLTIQRTQQEDSAVYLCASVRASVPNEQFFGPGTRLTVL.

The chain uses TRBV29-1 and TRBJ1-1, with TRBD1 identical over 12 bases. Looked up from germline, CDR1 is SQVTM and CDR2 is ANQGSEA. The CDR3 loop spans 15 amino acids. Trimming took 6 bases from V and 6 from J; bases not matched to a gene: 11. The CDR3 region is CSVTGTGGGWAEAFF. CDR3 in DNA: TGCAGCGTCACCGGGACAGGGGGCGGGTGGGCTGAAGCTTTCTTT.

The CDR3 coding sequence is TGTGCCAGCAGCGGACAGGGGGCGTGGGGCTACACCTTC. Translated: CASSGQGAWGYTF. The rearrangement uses TRBV2 and TRBJ1-2; 11 bases fit TRBD1. Per the germline V gene, CDR1 is SNHLY and CDR2 is FYNNEI. V shed 6 bases and J 8 bases; nucleotides not matched to a gene: 5. The CDR3 contains 13 residues.

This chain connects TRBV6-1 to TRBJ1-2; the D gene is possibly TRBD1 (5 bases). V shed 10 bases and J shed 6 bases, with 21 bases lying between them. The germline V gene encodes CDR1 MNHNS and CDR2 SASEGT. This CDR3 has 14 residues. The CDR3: CATIPFRGFNGYTF. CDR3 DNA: TGTGCCACCATACCATTTAGGGGTTTTAATGGCTACACCTTC.

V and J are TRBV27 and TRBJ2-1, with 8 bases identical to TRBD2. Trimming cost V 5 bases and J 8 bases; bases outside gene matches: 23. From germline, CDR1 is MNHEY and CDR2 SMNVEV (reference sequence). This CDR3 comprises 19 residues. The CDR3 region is CASSPDPFLPGGGIDEQFF. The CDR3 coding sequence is TGTGCCAGCAGTCCAGACCCGTTTTTGCCGGGAGGGGGGATCGATGAGCAGTTCTTC.

The CDR3 reads CASSFGNRATFGEQYF. The CDR3 nucleotides are TGTGCCAGCAGCTTCGGGAACAGGGCTACTTTCGGGGAGCAGTACTTC. The chain couples TRBV7-6 to TRBJ2-7; D is possibly TRBD1 (6 bases). The V end was cut by 3 bases, the J end by 7 bases, with 22 bases between. CDR1 and CDR2 (germline): SGHVS, FNYEAQ. The CDR3 is made up of 16 amino acids.

The CDR3 DNA is TGTGCCAGCAGCTTCGAACGTCGGACAGTCACCTACGAGCAGTACTTC. It specifies CASSFERRTVTYEQYF. This sequence joins TRBV7-2 and TRBJ2-7, with TRBD1 as a possible D gene (6 bases). The V end was cut by 3 bases, the J end by 2 bases, with 17 bases between. This CDR3 is built from 16 residues. CDR1 SGHTA and CDR2 FQGNSA come from the germline V gene.

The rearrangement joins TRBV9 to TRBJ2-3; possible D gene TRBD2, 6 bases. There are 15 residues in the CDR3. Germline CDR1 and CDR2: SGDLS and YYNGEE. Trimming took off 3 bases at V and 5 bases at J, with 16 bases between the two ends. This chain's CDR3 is CASSAGEVGIDTQYF. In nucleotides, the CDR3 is TGTGCCAGCAGCGCCGGGGAGGTGGGCATAGATACGCAGTATTTT.

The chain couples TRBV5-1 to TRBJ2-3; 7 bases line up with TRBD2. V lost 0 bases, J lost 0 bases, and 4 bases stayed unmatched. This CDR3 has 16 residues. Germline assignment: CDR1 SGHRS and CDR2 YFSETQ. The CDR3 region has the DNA TGCGCCAGCAGCTTGGGTGCGGGAGTGAGCACAGATACGCAGTATTTT. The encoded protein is CASSLGAGVSTDTQYF.

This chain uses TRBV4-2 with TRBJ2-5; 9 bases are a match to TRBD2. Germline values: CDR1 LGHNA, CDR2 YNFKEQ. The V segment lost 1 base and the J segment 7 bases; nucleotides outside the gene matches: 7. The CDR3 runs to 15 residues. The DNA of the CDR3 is TGTGCCAGCAGCCAAGGCGCGGGGGGGCAGTGGACCCAGTACTTC. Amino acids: CASSQGAGGQWTQYF.

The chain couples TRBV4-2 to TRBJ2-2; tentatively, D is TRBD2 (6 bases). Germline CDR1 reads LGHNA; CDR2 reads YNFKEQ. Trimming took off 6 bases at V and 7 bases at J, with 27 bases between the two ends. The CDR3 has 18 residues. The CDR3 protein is CASRPGLGTGSRNGELFF. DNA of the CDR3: TGTGCCAGCAGGCCAGGCCTTGGGACTGGATCTCGTAACGGGGAGCTGTTTTTT.

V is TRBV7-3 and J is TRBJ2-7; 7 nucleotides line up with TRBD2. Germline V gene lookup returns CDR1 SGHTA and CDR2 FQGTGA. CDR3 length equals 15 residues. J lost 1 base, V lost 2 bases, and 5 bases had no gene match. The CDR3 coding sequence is TGTGCCAGCAGCTTATCAGCGGGACCTTCCTACGAGCAGTACTTC. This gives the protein CASSLSAGPSYEQYF.

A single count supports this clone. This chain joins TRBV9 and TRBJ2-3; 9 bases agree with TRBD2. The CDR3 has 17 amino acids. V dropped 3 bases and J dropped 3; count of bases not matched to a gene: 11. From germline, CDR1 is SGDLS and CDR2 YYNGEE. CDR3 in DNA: TGTGCCAGCAGCGCCGTAGCGGGAGTGGGTGGGACAGATACGCAGTATTTT. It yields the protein CASSAVAGVGGTDTQYF.

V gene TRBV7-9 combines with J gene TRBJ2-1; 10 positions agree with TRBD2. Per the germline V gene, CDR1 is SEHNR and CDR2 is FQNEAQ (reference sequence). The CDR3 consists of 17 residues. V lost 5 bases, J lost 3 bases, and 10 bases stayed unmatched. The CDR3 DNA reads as TGTGCCAGCAGCCCGAGGTCAACTAGCGGGAACTACAATGAGCAGTTCTTC. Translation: CASSPRSTSGNYNEQFF. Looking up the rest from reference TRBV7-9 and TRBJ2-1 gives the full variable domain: DTGVSQNPRHKITKRGQNVTFRCDPISEHNRLYWYRQTLGQGPEFLTYFQNEAQLEKSRLLSDRFSAERPKGSFSTLEIQRTEQGDSAMYLCASSPRSTSGNYNEQFFGPGTRLTVL.

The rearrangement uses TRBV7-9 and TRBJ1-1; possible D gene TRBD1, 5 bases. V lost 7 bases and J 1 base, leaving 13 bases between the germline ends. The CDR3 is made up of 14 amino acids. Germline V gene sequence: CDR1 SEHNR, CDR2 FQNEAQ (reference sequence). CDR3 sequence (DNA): TGTGCCAGCACCTTGCCTGGGGCGAACACTGAAGCTTTCTTT. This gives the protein CASTLPGANTEAFF.

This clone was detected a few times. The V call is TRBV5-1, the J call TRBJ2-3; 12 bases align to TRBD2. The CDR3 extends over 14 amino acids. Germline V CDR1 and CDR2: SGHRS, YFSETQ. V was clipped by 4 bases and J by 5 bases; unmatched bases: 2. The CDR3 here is CASSGGLAGDTQYF. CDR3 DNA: TGCGCCAGCAGCGGGGGACTAGCGGGAGATACGCAGTATTTT.

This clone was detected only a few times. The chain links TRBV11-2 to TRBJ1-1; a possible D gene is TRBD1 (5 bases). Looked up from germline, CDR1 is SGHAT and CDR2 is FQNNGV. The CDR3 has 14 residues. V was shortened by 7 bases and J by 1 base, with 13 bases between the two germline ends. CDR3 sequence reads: CASISGKGNTEAFF. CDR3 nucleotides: TGTGCCAGCATTTCAGGGAAGGGGAACACTGAAGCTTTCTTT.